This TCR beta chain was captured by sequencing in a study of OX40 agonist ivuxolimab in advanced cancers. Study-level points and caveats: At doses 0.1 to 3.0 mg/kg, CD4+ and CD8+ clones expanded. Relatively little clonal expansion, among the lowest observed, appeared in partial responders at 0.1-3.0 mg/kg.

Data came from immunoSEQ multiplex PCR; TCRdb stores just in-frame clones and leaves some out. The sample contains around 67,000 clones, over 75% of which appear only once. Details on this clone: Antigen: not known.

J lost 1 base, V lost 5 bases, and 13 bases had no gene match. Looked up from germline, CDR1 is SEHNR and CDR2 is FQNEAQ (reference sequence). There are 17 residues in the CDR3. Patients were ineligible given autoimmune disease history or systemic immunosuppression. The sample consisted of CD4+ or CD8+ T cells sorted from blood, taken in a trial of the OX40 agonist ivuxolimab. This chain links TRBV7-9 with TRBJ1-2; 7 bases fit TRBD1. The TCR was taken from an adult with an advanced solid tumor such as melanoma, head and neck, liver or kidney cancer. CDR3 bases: TGTGCCAGCAGCCCAATTTCCGGGACAGCGGTTAACTATGGCTACACCTTC. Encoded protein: CASSPISGTAVNYGYTF.